What follows is one T cell receptor (beta chain) and its context. Under the authors' procedure: Reference gene primer amplification in the assay estimated nucleated cell counts. Produced via immunoSEQ multiplex PCR; TCRdb's table is partial and in-frame only. D and trimming come from the DNA, and the V and J calls and clone size come from that table. The table shows around 200,000 clones, with approximately 75% occurring only once. The V end was cut by 3 bases, the J end by 2 bases, with 17 bases between. This CDR3 is 16 amino acids long. From germline, CDR1 is SGHRS and CDR2 YFSETQ. Which cohort a participant joined came from the clinical history participants gave. The data belong to a study of blood T cell repertoires in COVID-19. Study overall: The United States, Italy and Spain supplied acute and convalescent COVID-19 samples. PBMCs, B-cell-depleted T cells, or T cells provided the cDNA or gDNA that made up the material.

Sequencing was performed on PBMCs or T cells enriched from blood (not recorded which). The clonotype was recovered from a man aged 35-49 years who had recovered from COVID-19. The chain combines TRBV5-1 with TRBJ1-2; possible D gene TRBD1, 5 bases. CDR3 nucleotides: TGCGCCAGCAGCTCGACGACAGCGCTTGGCAACTATGGCTACACCTTC. It is translated as CASSSTTALGNYGYTF.